One sample yielded the 20 T cell receptor beta chains listed below, sequenced in a study of blood T cells in healthy people across ages. Combining a sample-barcoded 5' primer with a J-beta primer mix, a second PCR ran for 7 to 11 cycles. A single record per CDR3 protein comes from TCRdb applying MiXCR to the 5' RACE reads. Among 500,000 to 550,000 distinct CDR3 sequences, around 24% were seen once, and the ten largest hold 8.5% to 9.5%. These data also formed part of another study, on T cells of mothers and their children.

Sequencing was carried out using blood. Receptors were obtained from a boy aged 5 to 17 in good health.

This chain uses TRBV2 with TRBJ2-1; 15 nucleotides match TRBD2. The V gene's germline CDR1 is SNHLY and CDR2 FYNNEI. The CDR3 runs to 15 residues. V shed 5 bases and J 7 bases; nucleotides not matched to a gene: 3. The CDR3 DNA follows: TGTGCCAGCAGTCGGACTAGCGGGAGGGCAAATGAGCAGTTCTTC. Translation gives CASSRTSGRANEQFF.

This clonotype has a handful of counts. V and J are TRBV25-1 and TRBJ2-4; tentatively, D is TRBD2 (5 bases). The V end was cut by 4 bases, the J end by 0 bases, with 10 bases between. CDR1 and CDR2 (germline): MGHDK, SYGVNS. This CDR3 spans 15 amino acids. CDR3 coding DNA: TGTGCCAGCAGTGGTCGGGGTCTAGCCAAAAACATTCAGTACTTC. This codes for CASSGRGLAKNIQYF.

The gene calls are TRBV27 and TRBJ1-2, with 8 bases aligning to TRBD1. CDR1 and CDR2 from the germline V gene are MNHEY and SMNVEV (reference sequence). CDR3 length: 16 residues. The ends lost 6 bases at V and 1 base at J; junction bases unmatched: 10. The DNA of the CDR3 is TGTGCCAGCAGGCGACCGGGACAGGATTTTAACTATGGCTACACCTTC. Protein sequence: CASRRPGQDFNYGYTF.

The gene calls are TRBV7-9 and TRBJ2-5, with 8 bases matching TRBD1. Per the germline V gene, CDR1 is SEHNR and CDR2 is FQNEAQ (reference sequence). Unmatched junction bases numbered 6, after V lost 7 bases and J lost 5 bases. The CDR3 spans 13 residues. The chain's CDR3 is CASNGQGMETQYF. Written as DNA, the CDR3 is TGTGCCAGCAACGGACAGGGAATGGAGACCCAGTACTTC.

The rearrangement links TRBV9 to TRBJ1-1, with D possibly matching TRBD1 (6 bases). Germline-derived CDR1 and CDR2 are SGDLS and YYNGEE. This CDR3 contains 15 residues. Trimming left V 6 bases short and J 8 bases short, with 23 bases between. CDR3 DNA: TGTGCCAGCACCTTAGGGGAGGGTTTTGGACAGGAAGCTTTCTTT. This sequence encodes CASTLGEGFGQEAFF. Full variable domain (rest looked up from reference TRBV9 and TRBJ1-1): DSGVTQTPKHLITATGQRVTLRCSPRSGDLSVYWYQQSLDQGLQFLIQYYNGEERAKGNILERFSAQQFPDLHSELNLSSLELGDSALYFCASTLGEGFGQEAFFGQGTRLTVV.

The rearrangement joins TRBV7-9 to TRBJ1-5; TRBD1 is a possible D gene (5 bases). The V end was cut by 4 bases, the J end by 4 bases, with 20 bases between. CDR3 length: 17 residues. Germline V CDR1 and CDR2: SEHNR, FQNEAQ (reference sequence). The CDR3 here is CASSSAGSGEWNQPQHF. CDR3 nucleotide sequence: TGTGCCAGCAGCTCGGCAGGGTCGGGCGAGTGGAATCAGCCCCAGCATTTT.

The J gene is TRBJ2-5, the V gene TRBV28; tentative D call: TRBD1 (6 bases). The CDR3 has 15 amino acids. The V end was cut by 4 bases, the J end by 5 bases, with 17 bases between. Germline V lookup: CDR1 MDHEN, CDR2 SYDVKM. The CDR3 protein is CASSSLAEGGETQYF. In nucleotides, the CDR3 is TGTGCCAGCAGTTCTCTAGCCGAAGGGGGTGAGACCCAGTACTTC.

This clonotype showed up just a few times. This chain links TRBV20-1 with TRBJ2-2, with 8 nucleotides matching TRBD1. The CDR3 is made up of 14 amino acids. The germline gives CDR1 DFQATT, CDR2 SNEGSKA (reference sequence). The J segment lost 4 bases and the V segment lost 3 bases, leaving 4 bases of the junction unmatched. CDR3 region: CSARGQGATGELFF. CDR3 in DNA: TGCAGTGCTAGGGGCCAGGGGGCCACCGGGGAGCTGTTTTTT.

This clonotype occurred a few times. V and J are TRBV7-9 and TRBJ2-5; no clear D gene. Germline V gene lookup returns CDR1 SEHNR and CDR2 FQNEAQ (reference sequence). CDR3 length equals 13 residues. The germline V and J ends were trimmed by 8 bases and 0 bases, with 10 bases remaining between them. CDR3 DNA: TGTGCCAGCGATACAGCCGACCAAGAGACCCAGTACTTC. Translation gives CASDTADQETQYF.

V gene TRBV27 combines with J gene TRBJ2-5; no reliable D call. The J call may be mistaken, given a closer DNA end match to TRBJ2-7. The CDR3 consists of 16 residues. In germline, CDR1 is MNHEY, CDR2 SMNVEV (reference sequence). CDR3 loop: CASSFAPYTDTYEQYF. The CDR3 DNA reads as TGTGCCAGCAGTTTTGCCCCCTATACGGATACCTACGAGCAGTACTTC.

CDR3 sequence: CASSQGGRQGGNYGYTF. CDR3 sequence (DNA): TGCGCCAGCAGCCAAGGGGGGCGGCAGGGGGGTAACTATGGCTACACCTTC. The chain recombines TRBV4-3 with TRBJ1-2, with 7 bases that match TRBD1. The CDR3 has 17 residues. With 1 base clipped from V and 1 base from J, the junction kept 9 bases outside the gene matches. CDR1 is LGHNA, CDR2 YSLEER, per germline.

This clonotype was picked up one time. Because the CDR3 is missing its conserved closing phenylalanine or tryptophan, this is likely a read error. This sequence joins TRBV12-3 or TRBV12-4 and TRBJ2-5; D possibly uses TRBD1 or TRBD2 (5 bases each). The J call may be in error: the DNA end matches TRBJ2-7 better. This CDR3 has 14 residues. The CDR3 DNA is TGTGCCAGCAGCCTGGGACGCGGCTCCTACGAGCAGTACCTC. Translated, it gives CASSLGRGSYEQYL.

The chain employs TRBV20-1 and TRBJ2-3, with 10 nucleotides matching TRBD2. CDR3 length: 14 amino acids. Trimming cost V 6 bases and J 1 base; bases outside gene matches: 4. Germline values: CDR1 DFQATT, CDR2 SNEGSKA (reference sequence). The CDR3 sequence is CSALAGEGTDTQYF. The CDR3 DNA reads as TGCAGTGCGCTAGCGGGAGAAGGCACAGATACGCAGTATTTT.

This clonotype was detected only a few times. CDR3 bases: TGTGCCAGCAGTTTAGCTAGGGGGGACAGGGGGCTGGCCAACAATGAGCAGTTCTTC. This translates into CASSLARGDRGLANNEQFF. The V gene is TRBV12-3 or TRBV12-4, the J gene TRBJ2-1; 12 bases agree with TRBD1. This CDR3 is 19 amino acids long. V shed 0 bases, J shed 5 bases, and the junction held 11 bases outside the gene matches.

This clonotype was observed a handful of times. This rearrangement joins TRBV7-3 to TRBJ2-6, with D maybe TRBD1 (5 bases). Germline V CDR1 and CDR2: SGHTA, FQGTGA. V was clipped by 3 bases and J by 0 bases, with 15 bases between them. The CDR3 length is 18 residues. The CDR3 loop is CASSLDKSTSSGANVLTF. The CDR3 region has the DNA TGTGCCAGCAGCTTGGACAAGTCCACCTCCTCTGGGGCCAACGTCCTGACTTTC.

This chain links TRBV12-3 or TRBV12-4 with TRBJ2-5; 10 bases are a match to TRBD2. The trim removed 7 bases at V and 7 bases at J, leaving 15 bases unmatched. The CDR3 runs to 16 residues. CDR3 coding DNA: TGTGCCAGCACCCTACGAGCGGGAGGGCCGCGAGGGACCCAGTACTTC. Encoded protein: CASTLRAGGPRGTQYF.

This clonotype has more than one count but fewer than ten. V gene TRBV9 combines with J gene TRBJ2-7; D is uncertain. Germline lookup yields CDR1 SGDLS and CDR2 YYNGEE. This CDR3 comprises 13 residues. Trimming cost V 4 bases and J 6 bases, with 14 bases left between them. The CDR3 DNA is TGTGCCAGCAGCTCCGGGTCCACGGCCGAGCAGTACTTC. Its protein is CASSSGSTAEQYF.

This chain links TRBV13 with TRBJ2-5; 11 nucleotides align to TRBD2. The end of the DNA is better explained by TRBJ2-1, so the J call may be wrong. CDR1 and CDR2 from the germline V gene are PRHDT and FYEKMQ (reference sequence). This CDR3 region has 14 residues. The CDR3 nucleotides are TGTGCCAGCAGCGATAGCGGGGGGGCCAGTGAGCAGTTCTTC. This encodes CASSDSGGASEQFF.

The chain combines TRBV12-5 with TRBJ2-5; tentative D call: TRBD2 (6 bases). V dropped 3 bases and J dropped 5 bases, with 10 bases sitting between them. Germline values: CDR1 LGHNT, CDR2 FRNRAP. The CDR3 totals 13 residues. CDR3 sequence reads: CASGFGGAETQYF. CDR3 in DNA: TGTGCTAGTGGTTTCGGCGGGGCGGAGACCCAGTACTTC.

This clonotype has a handful of counts. The chain joins TRBV7-3 to TRBJ2-1, with D hard to call. Germline V CDR1 and CDR2: SGHTA, FQGTGA. Trimming left V 4 bases short and J 10 bases short, with 14 bases between. CDR3 size: 13 residues. Written as DNA, the CDR3 is TGTGCCAGCAGCTCCCTCGGCGGCGACGAGCAGTTCTTC. Translated: CASSSLGGDEQFF.